The rows below give T cell receptor beta chains drawn from one sample of a study of shared clonotypes between healthy human individuals. Measured with immunoSEQ multiplex PCR; TCRdb has only the in-frame clones, and not every one. Of roughly 1,600,000 clones detected, less than 99% appear once; the ten largest clones hold about 0.4%. Source material: naive CD4+ T cells sorted from blood. The receptor set was obtained from a young man in good health. The CDR3 runs from the conserved cysteine through the conserved F or W. Fields, in order: CDR3 protein, CDR3 DNA, D gene, V gene, clone size, J gene. D genes are given only for firm matches. Size values are once, few and many counts, or a class for expanded clones, and some rows have none.

CDR3: CASSRDRLNYGYTF; DNA: TGTGCCAGTTCCCGGGACAGGCTTAACTATGGCTACACCTTC; D: TRBD1; V: TRBV2; size: .; J: TRBJ1-2
CDR3: CASSVGLAGVENEQFF; DNA: TGTGCCAGCAGCGTAGGGCTAGCGGGAGTTGAGAATGAGCAGTTCTTC; D: TRBD2; V: TRBV9; size: .; J: TRBJ2-1
CDR3: CASSLGLSRSLETQYF; DNA: TGTGCCAGCAGTTTGGGACTATCCCGATCTCTGGAGACCCAGTACTTC; D: TRBD2; V: TRBV2; size: .; J: TRBJ2-5
CDR3: CASSPRGTDTTNEKLFF; DNA: TGTGCCAGCTCCCCCCGAGGGACAGACACAACTAATGAAAAACTGTTTTTT; D: TRBD1; V: TRBV18; size: .; J: TRBJ1-4
CDR3: CASSQRTGGALGGYTF; DNA: TGTGCCAGCAGCCAGCGGACAGGGGGCGCGTTGGGTGGCTACACCTTC; D: TRBD1; V: TRBV14; size: .; J: TRBJ1-2
CDR3: CATLFSTEAFF; DNA: TGTGCCACCCTTTTCAGCACTGAAGCTTTCTTT; D: .; V: TRBV19; size: .; J: TRBJ1-1
CDR3: CSVEPGLAYDTQYF; DNA: TGCAGCGTTGAACCGGGACTAGCTTACGATACGCAGTATTTT; D: TRBD2; V: TRBV29-1; size: .; J: TRBJ2-3
CDR3: CASSDFRATYEQYF; DNA: TGTGCCAGCAGTGATTTTAGAGCTACCTACGAGCAGTACTTC; D: .; V: TRBV25-1; size: .; J: TRBJ2-7
CDR3: CAGGEFQETQYF; DNA: TGTGCCGGGGGGGAGTTCCAAGAGACCCAGTACTTC; D: TRBD2; V: TRBV2; size: .; J: TRBJ2-5
CDR3: CASSLQPSSGSIGELFF; DNA: TGCGCCAGCAGCTTGCAGCCGAGTAGCGGGAGTATCGGGGAGCTGTTTTTT; D: TRBD2; V: TRBV5-1; size: .; J: TRBJ2-2
CDR3: CASSEAGQPSYEQYF; DNA: TGTGCCAGCAGTGAAGCGGGACAGCCTTCCTACGAGCAGTACTTC; D: TRBD1; V: TRBV2; size: .; J: TRBJ2-7
CDR3: CAACRGGKSPYEQYF; DNA: TGTGCCGCCTGTCGGGGAGGGAAATCACCCTACGAGCAGTACTTC; D: TRBD2; V: TRBV7-4; size: .; J: TRBJ2-7
CDR3: CARSAPHSTGELFF; DNA: TGCGCCAGATCGGCCCCCCATTCCACCGGGGAGCTGTTTTTT; D: .; V: TRBV10-1; size: .; J: TRBJ2-2
CDR3: CASRTGGANVLTF; DNA: TGTGCCAGCAGGACGGGGGGGGCCAACGTCCTGACTTTC; D: .; V: TRBV6-5; size: .; J: TRBJ2-6
CDR3: CATTDSGYEQYF; DNA: TGTGCCACCACGGATTCTGGCTACGAGCAGTACTTC; D: .; V: TRBV10-3; size: .; J: TRBJ2-7
CDR3: CASIQGTWDYEQYF; DNA: TGTGCCAGCATACAGGGCACCTGGGACTACGAGCAGTACTTC; D: .; V: TRBV6-1; size: .; J: TRBJ2-7
CDR3: CASRTERLAGGYEQYF; DNA: TGTGCCAGCAGGACCGAGAGACTAGCGGGAGGTTACGAGCAGTACTTC; D: TRBD2; V: TRBV27; size: .; J: TRBJ2-7
CDR3: CAIGHREGNEQFF; DNA: TGTGCCATCGGACACAGGGAGGGAAATGAGCAGTTCTTC; D: .; V: TRBV10-3; size: .; J: TRBJ2-1
CDR3: CASQRAGYTGELFF; DNA: TGTGCCAGCCAAAGGGCAGGGTACACCGGGGAGCTGTTTTTT; D: .; V: TRBV6-1; size: .; J: TRBJ2-2
CDR3: CASRGLAGAGELFF; DNA: TGTGCCAGCAGGGGACTAGCGGGAGCTGGGGAGCTGTTTTTT; D: TRBD2; V: TRBV27; size: .; J: TRBJ2-2
CDR3: CASSLPGLAGINEQFF; DNA: TGCGCCAGCAGCCTGCCCGGACTAGCGGGAATAAATGAGCAGTTCTTC; D: TRBD2; V: TRBV5-1; size: .; J: TRBJ2-1
CDR3: CASRGQGANYGYTF; DNA: TGCGCCAGCCGCGGGCAGGGGGCGAACTATGGCTACACCTTC; D: TRBD1; V: TRBV5-1; size: few; J: TRBJ1-2
CDR3: CASSETKPGLASYEQYF; DNA: TGCGCCAGCAGTGAGACAAAGCCGGGACTAGCGAGTTACGAGCAGTACTTC; D: TRBD2; V: TRBV10-1; size: .; J: TRBJ2-7
CDR3: CASSYLGPSTEAFF; DNA: TGTGCCAGCAGTTACCTAGGGCCCTCCACTGAAGCTTTCTTT; D: .; V: TRBV6-5; size: .; J: TRBJ1-1
CDR3: CASSEGTQPQHF; DNA: TGCGCCAGCAGTGAGGGGACTCAGCCCCAGCATTTT; D: .; V: TRBV10-1; size: .; J: TRBJ1-5
CDR3: CASSELGTGELFF; DNA: TGTGCCAGCAGTGAGTTGGGCACCGGGGAGCTGTTTTTT; D: .; V: TRBV6-1; size: .; J: TRBJ2-2
CDR3: CASSQEGDRAWETQYF; DNA: TGCGCCAGCAGCCAAGAGGGGGACAGGGCCTGGGAGACCCAGTACTTC; D: TRBD1; V: TRBV4-1; size: .; J: TRBJ2-5
CDR3: CASHSGGAGNTIYF; DNA: TGTGCTTCCCATTCGGGGGGCGCTGGAAACACCATATATTTT; D: .; V: TRBV28; size: .; J: TRBJ1-3
CDR3: CASRPGTGGWETQYF; DNA: TGTGCCAGCAGACCCGGGACAGGGGGCTGGGAGACCCAGTACTTC; D: TRBD1; V: TRBV25-1; size: .; J: TRBJ2-5
CDR3: CASRRLAGGLWEQYF; DNA: TGTGCCAGCAGGAGACTAGCGGGAGGCCTTTGGGAGCAGTACTTC; D: TRBD2; V: TRBV6-5; size: .; J: TRBJ2-7
CDR3: CASSVGAGGPYNEQFF; DNA: TGTGCCAGCAGCGTGGGAGCGGGAGGGCCCTACAATGAGCAGTTCTTC; D: TRBD2; V: TRBV9; size: .; J: TRBJ2-1
CDR3: CASSYRGPMPNEQFF; DNA: TGTGCCAGCAGTTATAGGGGCCCGATGCCCAATGAGCAGTTCTTC; D: .; V: TRBV6-5; size: .; J: TRBJ2-1
CDR3: CATSRRASTDTQYF; DNA: TGTGCCACCAGCAGGAGGGCTAGCACAGATACGCAGTATTTT; D: .; V: TRBV15; size: .; J: TRBJ2-3
CDR3: CASSQPTSAGANVLTF; DNA: TGCGCCAGCAGCCAACCGACATCGGCTGGGGCCAACGTCCTGACTTTC; D: .; V: TRBV4-1; size: .; J: TRBJ2-6
CDR3: CASSSRGRFLAKNIQYF; DNA: TGTGCCAGCAGTTCTCGAGGCCGTTTTCTAGCCAAAAACATTCAGTACTTC; D: .; V: TRBV27; size: .; J: TRBJ2-4
CDR3: CASSPGDRENQPQHF; DNA: TGTGCCAGCAGCCCCGGGGACAGGGAAAATCAGCCCCAGCATTTT; D: TRBD1; V: TRBV28; size: .; J: TRBJ1-5
CDR3: CATSLAGVTYNEQFF; DNA: TGTGCCACTTCTCTAGCGGGAGTTACCTACAATGAGCAGTTCTTC; D: TRBD2; V: TRBV19; size: once; J: TRBJ2-1
CDR3: CASRGDPNTEAFF; DNA: TGCGCCAGCAGAGGGGATCCGAACACTGAAGCTTTCTTT; D: .; V: TRBV10-1; size: .; J: TRBJ1-1
CDR3: CASSLVQETQYF; DNA: TGTGCCAGCAGCTTAGTACAAGAGACCCAGTACTTC; D: .; V: TRBV7-9; size: .; J: TRBJ2-5
CDR3: CASSSLGSGSYNEQFF; DNA: TGTGCCAGCAGTTCCCTCGGGAGTGGGTCTTACAATGAGCAGTTCTTC; D: .; V: TRBV28; size: .; J: TRBJ2-1
CDR3: CASSVSSGANTGELFF; DNA: TGTGCCAGCAGCGTAAGCTCGGGAGCGAACACCGGGGAGCTGTTTTTT; D: .; V: TRBV7-7; size: .; J: TRBJ2-2
CDR3: CASTGGRGAFF; DNA: TGCGCCAGCACTGGAGGACGGGGAGCTTTCTTT; D: .; V: TRBV5-1; size: .; J: TRBJ1-1
CDR3: CASSPPRVAGGGEQYF; DNA: TGTGCCAGCAGTCCCCCCCGGGTAGCGGGAGGGGGAGAGCAGTACTTC; D: TRBD2; V: TRBV27; size: .; J: TRBJ2-7
CDR3: CASSSWGSSYNEQFF; DNA: TGCGCCAGCAGCTCCTGGGGGAGCTCCTACAATGAGCAGTTCTTC; D: .; V: TRBV5-1; size: .; J: TRBJ2-1
CDR3: CATRGGNQPQHF; DNA: TGTGCCACCAGGGGGGGCAATCAGCCCCAGCATTTT; D: TRBD1; V: TRBV28; size: .; J: TRBJ1-5
CDR3: CASRSREAKYNEQFF; DNA: TGTGCCAGCCGATCCCGGGAGGCTAAATACAATGAGCAGTTCTTC; D: TRBD2; V: TRBV7-9; size: .; J: TRBJ2-1
CDR3: CASSPGAGTEAFF; DNA: TGTGCCAGCAGTCCCGGGGCGGGAACTGAAGCTTTCTTT; D: .; V: TRBV28; size: .; J: TRBJ1-1
CDR3: CASSSGQAFSSYNEQFF; DNA: TGTGCCAGCAGCTCGGGACAGGCCTTTAGCTCCTACAATGAGCAGTTCTTC; D: TRBD1; V: TRBV7-9; size: .; J: TRBJ2-1
CDR3: CASSESGTGTYEQYF; DNA: TGCGCCAGCAGTGAATCCGGGACAGGGACCTACGAGCAGTACTTC; D: TRBD1; V: TRBV10-1; size: once; J: TRBJ2-7
CDR3: CASSRTGADTQYF; DNA: TGCGCCAGCAGTAGGACAGGGGCAGATACGCAGTATTTT; D: TRBD1; V: TRBV10-1; size: .; J: TRBJ2-3
CDR3: CASIQRTPSFTDTQYF; DNA: TGTGCCAGCATCCAAAGAACTCCCTCCTTCACAGATACGCAGTATTTT; D: .; V: TRBV7-8; size: .; J: TRBJ2-3
CDR3: CASRTPRKSEQYF; DNA: TGTGCCAGCAGAACACCGCGGAAGTCAGAGCAGTACTTC; D: .; V: TRBV11-2; size: .; J: TRBJ2-7